The 32 T cell receptor beta chains listed next were all sequenced from one sample in a study of T cell responses to AZD1222 COVID-19 vaccine. The method was immunoSEQ multiplex PCR; TCRdb's version includes in-frame clones alone and lacks a portion of them. There are about 74,000 clones in the sample; less than 95% occur only once, and 8% lies in the top ten. The sequencing here drew on peripheral blood, taken 28 days after the second AZD1222 dose. The receptor set was obtained from an adult who received the AZD1222 COVID-19 vaccine.

The chain recombines TRBV5-6 with TRBJ2-7; 10 positions match TRBD1. CDR1 and CDR2 (germline): SGHDT, YYEEEE. The CDR3 spans 15 residues. V was clipped by 2 bases and J by 3 bases; unmatched bases: 5. The DNA of the CDR3 is TGTGCCAGCAGCTTAGGGGACAGGGGATTCTACGAGCAGTACTTC. Translation: CASSLGDRGFYEQYF.

The CDR3 here is CASSPLIALAGVVDTQYF. The CDR3 DNA reads as TGTGCCAGCAGTCCCCTCATTGCACTAGCGGGAGTTGTTGATACGCAGTATTTT. The chain carries TRBV6-2 or TRBV6-3 and TRBJ2-3; 11 bases align to TRBD2. Losses at the gene ends were 5 bases for V and 6 bases for J; bases not matched to a gene: 16. Germline CDR1 is MNHEY and CDR2 is SVGEGT. This CDR3 has 18 residues.

The chain is built from TRBV6-2 or TRBV6-3 and TRBJ1-5; D possibly corresponds to TRBD1 (5 bases). V lost 6 bases and J lost 4, with 19 bases in between. The germline V gene has CDR1 MNHEY and CDR2 SVGEGT. The length of the CDR3 is 16 residues. This CDR3 reads CASSHTGTAPNQPQHF. CDR3 nucleotides: TGTGCCAGCAGCCACACCGGGACGGCACCTAATCAGCCCCAGCATTTT.

The J gene is TRBJ1-1, the V gene TRBV27; TRBD1 agrees at 9 bases. Germline CDR1 MNHEY, CDR2 SMNVEV (reference sequence). The CDR3 has 15 residues. V shed 5 bases, J shed 5 bases, and the junction held 9 bases outside the gene matches. The CDR3 coding sequence is TGTGCCAGCAGTCCCCTCGACAGGGGGGGTACTGAAGCTTTCTTT. This codes for CASSPLDRGGTEAFF.

V is TRBV14 and J is TRBJ2-7; D call uncertain. The CDR3 sequence is 13 residues long. Germline CDR1 and CDR2: SGHDN and FVKESK. V shed 4 bases and J shed 3 bases, with 10 bases lying between them. The CDR3 loop is CASSPPTGYEQYF. The CDR3 nucleotides are TGTGCCAGCAGCCCCCCGACCGGCTACGAGCAGTACTTC.

This chain uses TRBV5-1 with TRBJ1-1; TRBD1 might be the D (5 bases). Germline V gives CDR1 SGHRS, CDR2 YFSETQ. Trimming stripped 4 bases from V and 7 bases from J, with 8 bases between. CDR3 length equals 11 residues. The CDR3 here is CASSTRGEAFF. The DNA of the CDR3 is TGCGCCAGCAGCACGAGGGGTGAAGCTTTCTTT.

The chain employs TRBV7-3 and TRBJ2-5; weak D call: TRBD2 (7 bases). The CDR3 sequence is 16 residues long. The V gene's germline CDR1 is SGHTA and CDR2 FQGTGA. V was clipped by 5 bases and J by 4 bases, with 20 bases between them. This chain's CDR3 is CASSRRGRADLETQYF. CDR3 nucleotide sequence: TGTGCCAGCAGCCGTAGGGGGAGGGCCGATTTAGAGACCCAGTACTTC.

The rearrangement uses TRBV27 and TRBJ2-7, with 7 nucleotides matching TRBD2. The CDR3 loop spans 16 amino acids. Germline loops: CDR1 MNHEY, CDR2 SMNVEV (reference sequence). V lost 5 bases to trimming and J lost 4 bases; unmatched junction nucleotides: 14. This CDR3 is CASSPGLGGSRYEQYF. The DNA for the CDR3 is TGTGCCAGCAGTCCAGGGTTGGGCGGGAGTCGGTACGAGCAGTACTTC.

Only one count was recorded for this clone. The J gene is TRBJ1-3, the V gene TRBV11-2; D is unclear. Deletions cut 3 bases from V and 3 bases from J, with 9 bases between. This CDR3 has 14 amino acids. Germline values: CDR1 SGHAT, CDR2 FQNNGV. The CDR3 region has the DNA TGTGCCAGCAGCTTGGGCAACGGTGGAAACACCATATATTTT. As protein: CASSLGNGGNTIYF.

The chain carries TRBV10-1 and TRBJ2-3; the D gene is possibly TRBD2 (5 bases). This CDR3 is built from 14 residues. Trimming removed 5 bases from V and 5 bases from J, with 14 bases in between. Germline V gene data show CDR1 as WNHNN and CDR2 as SYGVQD (reference sequence). CDR3: CASSWSGIGDTQYF. The CDR3 nucleotides are TGCGCCAGCAGTTGGTCGGGAATCGGAGATACGCAGTATTTT.

V is TRBV5-1 and J is TRBJ1-1, with TRBD1 identical over 7 bases. Trimming took 3 bases from V and 6 from J; bases not matched to a gene: 8. This CDR3 region has 14 residues. CDR1 SGHRS and CDR2 YFSETQ come from the germline V gene. The CDR3 reads CASSSSTGSAEAFF. Written as DNA, the CDR3 is TGCGCCAGCAGCTCCTCGACAGGGAGTGCTGAAGCTTTCTTT.

This clone was observed a few times. The rearrangement uses TRBV28 and TRBJ1-1; TRBD1 matches at 9 bases. The CDR3 has 14 residues. The V and J ends lost 7 bases and 4 bases, in that order; junction bases with no gene match: 7. CDR1 and CDR2 (germline): MDHEN, SYDVKM. The CDR3 loop reads CASIRDRVTTEAFF. DNA for the CDR3: TGTGCCAGCATTAGGGACAGGGTAACCACTGAAGCTTTCTTT.

The chain combines TRBV2 with TRBJ1-1; no definite D call. Trimming removed 9 bases at V and 0 bases at J, with 11 bases between. This CDR3 has 13 residues. CDR1 is SNHLY and CDR2 is FYNNEI in the germline V gene. The CDR3 protein is CAREAGLNTEAFF. In DNA, the CDR3 is TGTGCCAGGGAGGCCGGCTTGAACACTGAAGCTTTCTTT.

The rearrangement uses TRBV28 and TRBJ2-5; 7 bases align to TRBD1. Trimming removed 5 bases from V and 5 bases from J; junction bases left unmatched: 11. The germline CDR1 and CDR2 sequences are MDHEN and SYDVKM. The CDR3 is 15 residues long. The CDR3 loop reads CASSTETGPSETQYF. CDR3 sequence (DNA): TGTGCCAGCAGTACCGAGACAGGGCCGAGCGAGACCCAGTACTTC. The variable domain in full, completed from reference TRBV28 and TRBJ2-5, reads DVKVTQSSRYLVKRTGEKVFLECVQDMDHENMFWYRQDPGLGLRLIYFSYDVKMKEKGDIPEGYSVSREKKERFSLILESASTNQTSMYLCASSTETGPSETQYFGPGTRLLVL.

The rearrangement uses TRBV6-2 or TRBV6-3 and TRBJ2-7, with 7 bases aligning to TRBD2. This CDR3 has 15 residues. V lost 0 bases, J lost 4 bases, and 6 bases stayed unmatched. Germline values: CDR1 MNHEY, CDR2 SVGEGT. CDR3 sequence (DNA): TGTGCCAGCAGTTACTCGGCCTCCGGGGGGTACGAGCAGTACTTC. It specifies CASSYSASGGYEQYF.

The chain combines TRBV2 with TRBJ2-3, with D possibly TRBD1 on 7 matching bases. V lost 11 bases to trimming and J lost 2 bases, with 17 bases between them. Looked up from germline, CDR1 is SNHLY and CDR2 is FYNNEI. This CDR3 has 14 residues. The CDR3 region is CASRGTYLTDTQYF. In DNA form, the CDR3 reads TGTGCCTCCAGGGGGACTTACCTCACAGATACGCAGTATTTT. Using reference TRBV2 and TRBJ2-3 for the parts outside the CDR3, the full variable domain is EPEVTQTPSHQVTQMGQEVILRCVPISNHLYFYWYRQILGQKVEFLVSFYNNEISEKSEIFDDQFSVERPDGSNFTLKIRSTKLEDSAMYFCASRGTYLTDTQYFGPGTRLTVL.

The count of this clone is one. The chain combines TRBV28 with TRBJ2-7, with 7 nucleotides matching TRBD1. The CDR3 loop spans 15 amino acids. V lost 6 bases, J lost 4 bases, and 12 bases stayed unmatched. Germline CDR1 and CDR2: MDHEN and SYDVKM. The CDR3 is CASRTETGYEYEQYF. CDR3 DNA sequence: TGTGCCAGCAGGACGGAGACAGGGTATGAGTACGAGCAGTACTTC.

The rearrangement links TRBV6-5 to TRBJ2-7; a weak D match, TRBD2 (5 bases). CDR3 length: 11 residues. Germline V lookup: CDR1 MNHEY, CDR2 SVGAGI. Trimming cost V 6 bases and J 7 bases, with 10 bases left between them. The CDR3 protein is CASRREGEQYF. The CDR3 DNA is TGTGCCAGCAGACGTGAGGGAGAGCAGTACTTC.

The rearrangement joins TRBV9 to TRBJ2-7; 10 bases line up with TRBD1. CDR1 is SGDLS and CDR2 is YYNGEE in the germline V gene. J lost 6 bases, V lost 3 bases, and 6 bases had no gene match. This CDR3 is built from 14 residues. The CDR3 nucleotides are TGTGCCAGCAGCGCCTCCGGGACAGGGGTCGAGCAGTACTTC. This encodes CASSASGTGVEQYF.

V gene TRBV18 combines with J gene TRBJ2-5, with TRBD1 matching over 7 bases. J lost 1 base, V lost 5 bases, and 4 bases had no gene match. This CDR3 is 14 amino acids long. The germline V gene has CDR1 KGHSH and CDR2 LQKENI. The CDR3 protein is CASSAAGGQETQYF. DNA for the CDR3: TGTGCCAGCTCAGCGGCAGGGGGCCAAGAGACCCAGTACTTC.

Details on this clone: This may be a read error, as it is one base from a much larger clone. V is TRBV7-2 and J is TRBJ2-2; no clear D gene. V was shortened by 6 bases and J by 0 bases, with 5 bases between the two germline ends. In germline, CDR1 is SGHTA, CDR2 FQGNSA. The CDR3 runs 13 residues. CDR3 sequence reads: CASRTTNTGELFF. The CDR3 nucleotides are TGTGCCAGCAGGACAACGAACACCGGGGAGCTGTTTTTT.

The chain carries TRBV15 and TRBJ2-1; TRBD1 matches at 8 bases. Germline V gene data show CDR1 as LNHNV and CDR2 as YYDKDF (reference sequence). The J segment lost 8 bases and the V segment lost 1 base, leaving 4 bases of the junction unmatched. The CDR3 contains 14 residues. The CDR3: CATSRVTGVDEQFF. DNA for the CDR3: TGTGCCACCAGCAGAGTGACAGGGGTCGATGAGCAGTTCTTC.

The chain uses TRBV30 and TRBJ2-7; D tentatively fits TRBD1 or TRBD2 (5 bases each). The germline V gene encodes CDR1 GTSNPN and CDR2 SVGIG (reference sequence). V was shortened by 4 bases and J by 2 bases, with 12 bases between the two germline ends. The CDR3 extends over 13 amino acids. The CDR3 is CAWTRGATYEQYF. CDR3 nucleotides: TGTGCCTGGACCCGAGGGGCCACCTACGAGCAGTACTTC. Full variable domain (missing parts from reference TRBV30 and TRBJ2-7): SQTIHQWPATLVQPVGSPLSLECTVEGTSNPNLYWYRQAAGRGLQLLFYSVGIGQISSEVPQNLSASRPQDRQFILSSKKLLLSDSGFYLCAWTRGATYEQYFGPGTRLTVT.

The rearrangement links TRBV28 to TRBJ2-7; 9 nucleotides align to TRBD1. The CDR3 is made up of 14 amino acids. Germline CDR1 MDHEN, CDR2 SYDVKM. V was pared by 2 bases and J by 2 bases, with 1 base of the junction left unmatched. The CDR3 bases are TGTGCCAGCAGTTTAGACAGGGGGACCTACGAGCAGTACTTC. Amino acids: CASSLDRGTYEQYF.

V gene TRBV6-2 or TRBV6-3 combines with J gene TRBJ1-1; D unresolved. The V gene lost 0 bases and the J gene lost 5 bases, with 13 bases spanning the gap. This CDR3 spans 15 amino acids. Germline V lookup: CDR1 MNHEY, CDR2 SVGEGT. CDR3 in DNA: TGTGCCAGCAGTTACTCGATTGGGATCGGGACTGAAGCTTTCTTT. This encodes CASSYSIGIGTEAFF.

This chain links TRBV28 with TRBJ2-7; D remains unclear. Trimming left V 5 bases short and J 5 bases short, with 13 bases between. This CDR3 spans 13 amino acids. Looked up from germline, CDR1 is MDHEN and CDR2 is SYDVKM. The CDR3 region has the DNA TGTGCCAGCAGTAGTGATAGGTCCCACGAGCAGTACTTC. Protein: CASSSDRSHEQYF. The complete variable domain, with remaining parts taken from reference TRBV28 and TRBJ2-7, reads DVKVTQSSRYLVKRTGEKVFLECVQDMDHENMFWYRQDPGLGLRLIYFSYDVKMKEKGDIPEGYSVSREKKERFSLILESASTNQTSMYLCASSSDRSHEQYFGPGTRLTVT.

The chain's CDR3 is CASSLRPTELFF. As DNA, the CDR3 is TGTGCCAGCTCACTCCGGCCTACGGAGCTGTTTTTT. The chain carries TRBV18 and TRBJ2-2; D is unresolved. The CDR3 spans 12 residues. Germline CDR1 and CDR2: KGHSH and LQKENI. Trimming took off 4 bases at V and 10 bases at J, with 10 bases between the two ends. The complete variable domain, with remaining parts taken from reference TRBV18 and TRBJ2-2, reads NAGVMQNPRHLVRRRGQEARLRCSPMKGHSHVYWYRQLPEEGLKFMVYLQKENIIDESGMPKERFSAEFPKEGPSILRIQQVVRGDSAAYFCASSLRPTELFFGEGSRLTVL.

The chain carries TRBV29-1 and TRBJ2-6; D ambiguous. Germline V gives CDR1 SQVTM, CDR2 ANQGSEA. Trimming took 5 bases from V and 6 from J, leaving 11 bases between them. This CDR3 region has 13 residues. The CDR3 bases are TGCAGCGTTTTTGCACCCCTGGCCAACGTCCTGACTTTC. Residues: CSVFAPLANVLTF.

The J gene is TRBJ2-5, the V gene TRBV7-2, with 7 positions matching TRBD1. V dropped 3 bases and J dropped 6; count of bases not matched to a gene: 4. Per the germline V gene, CDR1 is SGHTA and CDR2 is FQGNSA. The CDR3 runs to 13 residues. This CDR3 reads CASSFDRAQTQYF. CDR3 nucleotides: TGTGCCAGCAGCTTTGACAGGGCCCAGACCCAGTACTTC.

The V and J genes are TRBV10-1 and TRBJ2-1; D may be TRBD2 (5 bases). V gave up 4 bases and J gave up 7 bases, with 11 bases separating them. This CDR3 comprises 13 residues. Germline CDR1 reads WNHNN; CDR2 reads SYGVQD (reference sequence). CDR3: CASSVGVQNEQFF. The CDR3, as DNA: TGCGCCAGCAGTGTCGGGGTTCAAAATGAGCAGTTCTTC.

Notes on this clone: Other DNA sequences in this specimen translate into the identical CDR3. The CDR3 DNA follows: TGTGCCAGCAGCCAGGAGGGACACTATGGCTACACCTTC. The encoded protein is CASSQEGHYGYTF. The chain employs TRBV3-1 (or the pseudogene TRBV3-2) and TRBJ1-2; a possible D gene is TRBD1 (5 bases). The germline gives CDR1 LGHDT, CDR2 YNNKEL (reference sequence). V gave up 3 bases and J gave up 3 bases, with 8 bases separating them. The CDR3 is made up of 13 amino acids.

V is TRBV10-1 and J is TRBJ2-1; D may be TRBD1 (5 bases). The CDR3 has 12 amino acids. The ends were cut back, 3 bases at V and 8 bases at J, with 8 bases in the middle. Per germline, CDR1 WNHNN and CDR2 SYGVQD (reference sequence). CDR3 sequence reads: CASSDRVDEQFF. The CDR3 coding sequence is TGCGCCAGCAGTGACAGGGTCGATGAGCAGTTCTTC.